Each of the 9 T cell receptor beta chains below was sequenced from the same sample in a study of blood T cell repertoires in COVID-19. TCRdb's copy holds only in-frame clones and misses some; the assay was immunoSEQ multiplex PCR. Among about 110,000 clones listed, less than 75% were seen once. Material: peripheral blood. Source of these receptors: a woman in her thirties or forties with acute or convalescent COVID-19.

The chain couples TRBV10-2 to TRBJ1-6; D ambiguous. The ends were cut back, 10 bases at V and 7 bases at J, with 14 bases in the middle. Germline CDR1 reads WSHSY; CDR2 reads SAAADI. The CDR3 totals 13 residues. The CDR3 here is CATRGLVNSPLHF. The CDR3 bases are TGCGCCACCCGGGGTCTAGTCAATTCACCCCTCCACTTT.

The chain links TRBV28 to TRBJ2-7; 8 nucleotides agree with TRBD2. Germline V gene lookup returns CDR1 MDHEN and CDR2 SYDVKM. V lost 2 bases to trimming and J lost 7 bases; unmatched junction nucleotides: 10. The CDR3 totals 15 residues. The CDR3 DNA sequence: TGTGCCAGCAGTTTACCTAGCGGGCTCGCGGGGGAGCAGTACTTC. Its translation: CASSLPSGLAGEQYF.

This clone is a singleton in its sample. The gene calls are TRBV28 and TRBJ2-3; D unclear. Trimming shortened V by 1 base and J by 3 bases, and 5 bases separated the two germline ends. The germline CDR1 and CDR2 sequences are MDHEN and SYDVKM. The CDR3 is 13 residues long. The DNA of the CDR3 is TGTGCCAGCAGTTTATTTCAGACAGATACGCAGTATTTT. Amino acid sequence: CASSLFQTDTQYF.

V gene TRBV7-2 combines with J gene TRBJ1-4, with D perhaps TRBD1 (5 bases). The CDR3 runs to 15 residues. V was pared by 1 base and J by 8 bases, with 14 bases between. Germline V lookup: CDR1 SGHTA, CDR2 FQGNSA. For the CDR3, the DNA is TGTGCCAGCAGCTTAGATTCGGGGGTTAACGAAAAACTGTTTTTT. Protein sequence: CASSLDSGVNEKLFF.

The CDR3 region is CASSPGQDYSPLHF. The CDR3 DNA sequence: TGTGCCAGTAGCCCAGGACAGGACTATTCACCCCTCCACTTT. The chain has TRBV19 and TRBJ1-6; 7 positions agree with TRBD1. Germline lookup yields CDR1 LNHDA and CDR2 SQIVND (reference sequence). J was trimmed by 8 bases and V by 6 bases; bases with no gene match: 7. CDR3 length: 14 residues.

DNA for the CDR3: TGTGCCTGGAGTCGGGACACCAATCAGCCCCAGCATTTT. Translating it yields CAWSRDTNQPQHF. The chain links TRBV30 to TRBJ1-5; D perhaps matches TRBD1 (6 bases). The ends were cut back, 2 bases at V and 3 bases at J, with 8 bases in the middle. The CDR3 has 13 amino acids. Germline loops: CDR1 GTSNPN, CDR2 SVGIG (reference sequence).

The CDR3 is CASSPGQGRYNEQFF. The CDR3 DNA reads as TGTGCCAGCTCACCGGGACAGGGGAGGTACAATGAGCAGTTCTTC. This chain joins TRBV18 and TRBJ2-1; 10 bases are shared with TRBD1. The CDR3 is made up of 15 amino acids. V gave up 3 bases and J gave up 4 bases; unmatched junction bases: 3. CDR1 and CDR2 from the germline V gene are KGHSH and LQKENI.

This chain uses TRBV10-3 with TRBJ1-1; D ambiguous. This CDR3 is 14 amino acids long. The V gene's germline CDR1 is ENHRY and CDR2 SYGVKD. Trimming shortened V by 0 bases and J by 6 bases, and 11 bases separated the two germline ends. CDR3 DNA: TGTGCCATCAGTGAGTCGATTTATAACTCTGAAGCTTTCTTT. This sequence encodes CAISESIYNSEAFF.

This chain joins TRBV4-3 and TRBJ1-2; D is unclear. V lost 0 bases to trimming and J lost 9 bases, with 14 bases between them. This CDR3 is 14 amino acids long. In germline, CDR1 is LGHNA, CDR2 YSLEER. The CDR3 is CASSQDTSTERYTF. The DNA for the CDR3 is TGCGCCAGCAGCCAAGACACCTCCACAGAGCGCTACACCTTC.